These 29 T cell receptor beta chains originate from one sample sequenced in a study of cytomegalovirus exposure and HLA in healthy donors. Libraries were prepared by immunoSEQ multiplex PCR; TCRdb keeps only in-frame clonotypes and omits some of them. The repertoire includes 190,000 or so clones, around 81% of them detected once, and 2.5% to 3.5% sits in the top ten. The source material was PBMCs. These receptors originate from a woman in her late teens or twenties in good health and CMV-seropositive.

This chain connects TRBV6-1 to TRBJ1-5; 7 bases align to TRBD1. Germline loops: CDR1 MNHNS, CDR2 SASEGT. The ends lost 10 bases at V and 2 bases at J; junction bases unmatched: 11. CDR3 length: 15 amino acids. CDR3 protein: CAIRAGGQGNQPQHF. The CDR3 nucleotides read TGTGCCATCCGAGCAGGTGGACAGGGCAATCAGCCCCAGCATTTT.

The rearrangement links TRBV5-1 to TRBJ2-7, with a weak D call TRBD2 (5 bases). Germline loops: CDR1 SGHRS, CDR2 YFSETQ. This CDR3 is built from 15 residues. V was clipped by 5 bases and J by 0 bases, with 15 bases between them. The CDR3 loop reads CASSLRAGSSYEQYF. CDR3 bases: TGCGCCAGCAGTTTGCGGGCGGGCAGCTCCTACGAGCAGTACTTC.

V usage is TRBV4-1 and J usage is TRBJ2-5, with TRBD1 matching 9 bases. V gave up 5 bases and J gave up 5 bases; unmatched junction bases: 9. The CDR3 contains 15 residues. The germline V gene encodes CDR1 MGHRA and CDR2 YSYEKL. The CDR3 region is CASSTDDRGWETQYF. CDR3 sequence (DNA): TGCGCCAGCAGCACAGATGACAGGGGGTGGGAGACCCAGTACTTC.

This clone was recorded only once. This sequence joins TRBV19 and TRBJ1-5, with D possibly being TRBD1 (6 bases). Germline V gene data show CDR1 as LNHDA and CDR2 as SQIVND (reference sequence). V was clipped by 9 bases and J by 0 bases, with 18 bases between them. This CDR3 contains 16 residues. Written as DNA, the CDR3 is TGTGCCAGCGACAGGTTTAGCCTTTATAGCAATCAGCCCCAGCATTTT. Its protein product is CASDRFSLYSNQPQHF.

In its sample, this clone was seen a few times. The genes are TRBV19 and TRBJ2-3; 11 bases match TRBD1. Germline values: CDR1 LNHDA, CDR2 SQIVND (reference sequence). There are 16 residues in the CDR3. Trimming at V came to 2 bases and at J to 3 bases, leaving 4 bases not matched to a gene. The DNA for the CDR3 is TGTGCCAGTAGTATATCCGGGACAGGGGGTACAGATACGCAGTATTTT. Its translation is CASSISGTGGTDTQYF.

The rearrangement uses TRBV5-1 and TRBJ2-2, with TRBD2 matching over 7 bases. Germline CDR1 and CDR2: SGHRS and YFSETQ. This CDR3 has 17 amino acids. Trimming at V came to 4 bases and at J to 4 bases, leaving 13 bases not matched to a gene. The CDR3 protein is CASSGTTSLIGTGELFF. For the CDR3, the DNA is TGCGCCAGCAGCGGAACGACTAGCCTGATCGGCACCGGGGAGCTGTTTTTT.

This chain joins TRBV9 and TRBJ1-2; 7 bases are a match to TRBD1. There are 14 residues in the CDR3. V lost 4 bases, J lost 6 bases, and 9 bases stayed unmatched. Per germline, CDR1 SGDLS and CDR2 YYNGEE. Here the CDR3 reads CASSPIVGTDGYTF. The CDR3 DNA is TGTGCCAGCAGCCCCATAGTCGGGACAGATGGCTACACCTTC.

V usage is TRBV19 and J usage is TRBJ1-2; D ambiguous. The germline V and J ends were trimmed by 6 bases and 1 base, with 12 bases remaining between them. Per the germline V gene, CDR1 is LNHDA and CDR2 is SQIVND (reference sequence). The CDR3 sequence is 14 residues long. The CDR3 loop reads CASRPSGGNYGYTF. The CDR3 DNA is TGTGCCAGTAGACCCTCGGGAGGTAACTATGGCTACACCTTC.

This clone was picked up many times. The V and J genes are TRBV19 and TRBJ1-2, with unresolved D. Germline CDR1 reads LNHDA; CDR2 reads SQIVND (reference sequence). This CDR3 spans 15 amino acids. Deletions cut 4 bases from V and 5 bases from J, with 17 bases between. CDR3 loop: CASSSPYKGGYGYTF. CDR3 bases: TGTGCCAGTAGTAGTCCTTACAAGGGAGGATATGGCTACACCTTC.

The chain uses TRBV5-5 and TRBJ2-4; 7 bases line up with TRBD2. V trimming: 4 bases; J trimming: 6 bases; junction bases outside the gene matches: 13. The CDR3 loop spans 16 amino acids. The germline V gene encodes CDR1 SGHKS and CDR2 YYEKEE (reference sequence). CDR3 in amino acids: CASSHAGLDGRNIQYF. CDR3 coding DNA: TGTGCCAGCAGCCATGCTGGACTAGACGGGAGAAACATTCAGTACTTC.

For this clone: Relative to the germline gene, one junction end is altered; a read error may explain this. The rearrangement uses TRBV7-2 and TRBJ2-3; 10 bases fit TRBD2. CDR1 and CDR2 from the germline V gene are SGHTA and FQGNSA. The CDR3 has 15 amino acids. CDR3 in amino acids: CASRLAGGGTDTQYF. CDR3 nucleotides: TGTGCCAGCAGATTAGCGGGGGGAGGGACAGATACGCAGTATTTT.

This clone was detected a few times. V usage is TRBV29-1 and J usage is TRBJ1-1; no definite D call. Germline CDR1 and CDR2: SQVTM and ANQGSEA. The V gene lost 4 bases and the J gene lost 5 bases, with 14 bases spanning the gap. CDR3 size: 13 residues. The DNA for the CDR3 is TGCAGCGTTGGGGGAGGCGGCGATACTGAAGCTTTCTTT. This gives the protein CSVGGGGDTEAFF.

This chain links TRBV19 with TRBJ1-2, with 7 bases fitting TRBD1. The germline CDR1 and CDR2 sequences are LNHDA and SQIVND (reference sequence). The CDR3 is 14 amino acids. With 3 bases clipped from V and 2 bases from J, the junction kept 3 bases outside the gene matches. This chain's CDR3 is CASSIQQGNYGYTF. DNA of the CDR3: TGTGCCAGTAGTATCCAACAGGGGAACTATGGCTACACCTTC.

The chain has TRBV29-1 and TRBJ1-1; 8 nucleotides line up with TRBD1. The CDR3 extends over 13 amino acids. CDR1 SQVTM and CDR2 ANQGSEA come from the germline V gene. Losses at the gene ends were 8 bases for V and 5 bases for J; bases not matched to a gene: 10. The chain's CDR3 is CSTSGTGGTEAFF. CDR3 DNA: TGCAGCACTTCCGGGACAGGAGGAACTGAAGCTTTCTTT.

The sample holds a few counts of this clone. This chain links TRBV7-2 with TRBJ2-1; TRBD1 might be the D (5 bases). Trimming removed 7 bases at V and 10 bases at J, with 17 bases between. There are 13 residues in the CDR3. The germline gives CDR1 SGHTA, CDR2 FQGNSA. Here the CDR3 reads CASTLDWGNEQFF. The CDR3 region has the DNA TGTGCCAGCACCCTCGACTGGGGCAACGAGCAGTTCTTC.

The chain carries TRBV5-5 and TRBJ1-1; TRBD1 matches at 9 bases. The V gene's germline CDR1 is SGHKS and CDR2 YYEKEE (reference sequence). The V and J ends lost 4 bases and 1 base, in that order; junction bases with no gene match: 8. CDR3 length equals 16 residues. The CDR3 sequence: CASSAYRGLWNTEAFF. The DNA for the CDR3 is TGTGCCAGCAGCGCTTACAGGGGGCTTTGGAACACTGAAGCTTTCTTT.

The J gene is TRBJ1-6, the V gene TRBV6-1; TRBD1 agrees at 10 bases. CDR3 length equals 14 residues. Germline V gene sequence: CDR1 MNHNS, CDR2 SASEGT. The V segment lost 7 bases and the J segment 7 bases; nucleotides outside the gene matches: 4. The CDR3 DNA reads TGTGCCAGCACTCCGGGACAGGGGAATTCACCCCTCCACTTT. As protein: CASTPGQGNSPLHF.

This chain links TRBV4-3 with TRBJ2-7; 10 nucleotides align to TRBD1. This CDR3 region has 18 residues. From germline, CDR1 is LGHNA and CDR2 YSLEER. After removal of 0 bases from V and 7 bases from J, the junction contained 15 bases not matched to a gene. CDR3 sequence (DNA): TGCGCCAGCAGCCAAGATTCGGGGTGGGGGACAGGGGAAGATGAGCAGTACTTC. Its translation: CASSQDSGWGTGEDEQYF.

This sequence joins TRBV9 and TRBJ1-1; 9 positions match TRBD1. Trimming at V came to 3 bases and at J to 4 bases, leaving 10 bases not matched to a gene. CDR1 is SGDLS and CDR2 is YYNGEE in the germline V gene. The CDR3 is 16 residues long. The CDR3 loop reads CASSAKTGQGLTEAFF. The CDR3 DNA sequence: TGTGCCAGCAGCGCAAAAACCGGACAGGGGCTCACTGAAGCTTTCTTT.

The gene calls are TRBV5-1 and TRBJ1-5, with D perhaps TRBD1 (5 bases). Germline V gene lookup returns CDR1 SGHRS and CDR2 YFSETQ. The CDR3 loop spans 13 amino acids. V was shortened by 0 bases and J by 11 bases, with 12 bases between the two germline ends. CDR3 sequence: CASSLEGRGTQHF. The CDR3 coding sequence is TGCGCCAGCAGCTTGGAGGGGCGTGGGACCCAGCATTTT.

This chain links TRBV2 with TRBJ2-3; 7 nucleotides align to TRBD2. Losses at the gene ends were 1 base for V and 3 bases for J; bases not matched to a gene: 13. This CDR3 comprises 18 residues. Germline values: CDR1 SNHLY, CDR2 FYNNEI. The CDR3 here is CASSEVPSLARVTDTQYF. Here the CDR3 DNA reads TGTGCCAGCAGTGAAGTTCCTTCACTAGCGCGAGTAACAGATACGCAGTATTTT. The complete variable domain, with remaining parts taken from reference TRBV2 and TRBJ2-3, reads EPEVTQTPSHQVTQMGQEVILRCVPISNHLYFYWYRQILGQKVEFLVSFYNNEISEKSEIFDDQFSVERPDGSNFTLKIRSTKLEDSAMYFCASSEVPSLARVTDTQYFGPGTRLTVL.

The chain links TRBV2 to TRBJ2-3, with 10 bases that match TRBD2. J lost 3 bases, V lost 6 bases, and 12 bases had no gene match. There are 17 residues in the CDR3. In germline, CDR1 is SNHLY, CDR2 FYNNEI. DNA of the CDR3: TGTGCCAGCAGCGATCAGCGGGGGGGCCGAGGGACAGATACGCAGTATTTT. It is translated as CASSDQRGGRGTDTQYF.

In nucleotides, the CDR3 is TGTGCCAGCAGTGGAGCCCCCTGGCGGGACAGGACCTTCATATATTTT. It encodes CASSGAPWRDRTFIYF. The chain is built from TRBV2 and TRBJ1-3, with TRBD1 matching over 8 bases. Trimming took 4 bases from V and 12 from J; bases not matched to a gene: 17. This CDR3 contains 16 residues. CDR1 is SNHLY, CDR2 FYNNEI, per germline.

The V call is TRBV7-3, the J call TRBJ2-5; 9 nucleotides agree with TRBD1. J was trimmed by 4 bases and V by 5 bases; bases with no gene match: 8. Germline CDR1 is SGHTA and CDR2 is FQGTGA. The CDR3 extends over 15 amino acids. The CDR3 is CASSADRGEGETQYF. The DNA for the CDR3 is TGTGCCAGCAGCGCGGACAGGGGTGAAGGAGAGACCCAGTACTTC.

V and J are TRBV2 and TRBJ2-5; 12 bases are shared with TRBD2. Germline CDR1 is SNHLY and CDR2 is FYNNEI. V lost 5 bases to trimming and J lost 1 base; unmatched junction nucleotides: 11. There are 18 residues in the CDR3. CDR3 in amino acids: CASSSPPLAGGLQETQYF. CDR3 coding DNA: TGTGCCAGCAGTTCCCCCCCACTAGCGGGGGGCCTCCAAGAGACCCAGTACTTC.

This rearrangement joins TRBV6-5 to TRBJ2-3; D uncertain. CDR1 is MNHEY, CDR2 SVGAGI, per germline. V lost 2 bases and J lost 4, with 13 bases in between. The CDR3 is 15 residues long. CDR3 sequence: CASSYDGSVADTQYF. The CDR3, as DNA: TGTGCCAGCAGTTACGACGGCAGCGTAGCAGATACGCAGTATTTT.

The chain links TRBV5-6 to TRBJ2-7; 8 positions agree with TRBD2. Germline CDR1 SGHDT, CDR2 YYEEEE. CDR3 length: 13 amino acids. The junction had 7 bases not matched to a gene; V was cut back by 7 bases and J by 4 bases. This CDR3 is CASGVQRGYEQYF. The CDR3 nucleotides read TGTGCCAGCGGTGTACAGCGGGGGTACGAGCAGTACTTC.

The chain joins TRBV27 to TRBJ2-3; 8 nucleotides agree with TRBD2. CDR3 length: 16 residues. Germline CDR1 reads MNHEY; CDR2 reads SMNVEV (reference sequence). Losses at the gene ends were 2 bases for V and 3 bases for J; bases not matched to a gene: 7. This CDR3 reads CASSLRAGAWTDTQYF. CDR3 DNA sequence: TGTGCCAGCAGTTTACGAGCGGGGGCGTGGACAGATACGCAGTATTTT.

The chain is built from TRBV5-6 and TRBJ2-7, with 7 positions matching TRBD1. The CDR3 runs 13 residues. Germline loops: CDR1 SGHDT, CDR2 YYEEEE. V lost 4 bases to trimming and J lost 2 bases; unmatched junction nucleotides: 3. CDR3 protein: CASSPGTAYEQYF. As DNA, the CDR3 is TGTGCCAGCAGCCCTGGGACAGCCTACGAGCAGTACTTC.